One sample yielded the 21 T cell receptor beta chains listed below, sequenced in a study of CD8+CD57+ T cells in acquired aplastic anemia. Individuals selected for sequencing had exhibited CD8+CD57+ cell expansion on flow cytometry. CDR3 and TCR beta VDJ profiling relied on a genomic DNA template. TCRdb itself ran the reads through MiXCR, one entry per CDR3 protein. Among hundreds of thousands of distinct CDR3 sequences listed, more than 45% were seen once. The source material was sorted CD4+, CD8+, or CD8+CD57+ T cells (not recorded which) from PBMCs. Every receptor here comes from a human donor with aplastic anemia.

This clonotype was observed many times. The CDR3 loop reads CASSFGTVNTEAFF. The CDR3 nucleotides read TGTGCCAGCAGCTTCGGGACGGTGAACACTGAAGCTTTCTTT. The chain joins TRBV13 to TRBJ1-1; D perhaps matches TRBD1 (5 bases). Trimming removed 3 bases from V and 0 bases from J, with 8 bases in between. The CDR3 is made up of 14 amino acids. From germline, CDR1 is PRHDT and CDR2 FYEKMQ (reference sequence).

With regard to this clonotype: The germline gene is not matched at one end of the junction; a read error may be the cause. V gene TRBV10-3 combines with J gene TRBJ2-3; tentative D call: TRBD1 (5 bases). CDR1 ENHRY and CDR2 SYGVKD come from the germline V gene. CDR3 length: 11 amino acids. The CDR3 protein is CAISNTGTQYF. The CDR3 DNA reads TGTGCCATCAGTAACACAGGTACGCAGTATTTT.

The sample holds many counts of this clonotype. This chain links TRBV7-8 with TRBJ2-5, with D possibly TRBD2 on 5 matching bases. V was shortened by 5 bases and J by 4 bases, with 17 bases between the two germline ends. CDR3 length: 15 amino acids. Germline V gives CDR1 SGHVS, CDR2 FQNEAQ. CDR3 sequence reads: CASSQEPSSRETQYF. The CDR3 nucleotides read TGTGCCAGCAGCCAGGAGCCTAGCTCGAGAGAGACCCAGTACTTC. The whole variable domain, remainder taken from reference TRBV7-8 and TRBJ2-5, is GAGVSQSPRYKVAKRGQDVALRCDPISGHVSLFWYQQALGQGPEFLTYFQNEAQLDKSGLPSDRFFAERPEGSVSTLKIQRTQQEDSAVYLCASSQEPSSRETQYFGPGTRLLVL.

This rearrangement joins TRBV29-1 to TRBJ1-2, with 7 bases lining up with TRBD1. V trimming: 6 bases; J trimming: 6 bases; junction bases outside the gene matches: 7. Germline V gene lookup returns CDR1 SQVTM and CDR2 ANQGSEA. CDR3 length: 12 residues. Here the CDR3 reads CSVAGQAHGYTF. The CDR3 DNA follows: TGCAGCGTAGCCGGACAGGCGCATGGCTACACCTTC.

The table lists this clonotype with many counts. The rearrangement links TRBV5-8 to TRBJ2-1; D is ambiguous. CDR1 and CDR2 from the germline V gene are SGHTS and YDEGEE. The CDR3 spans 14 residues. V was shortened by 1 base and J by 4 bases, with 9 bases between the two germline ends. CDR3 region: CASSLLFQYNEQFF. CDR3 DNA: TGTGCCAGCAGCTTGTTGTTCCAGTACAATGAGCAGTTCTTC.

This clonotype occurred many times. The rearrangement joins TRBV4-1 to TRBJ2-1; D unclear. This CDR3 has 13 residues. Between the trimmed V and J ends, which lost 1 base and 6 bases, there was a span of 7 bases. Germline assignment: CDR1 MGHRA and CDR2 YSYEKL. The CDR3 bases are TGCGCCAGCAGCCAAGCCCCTTTCAATGAGCAGTTCTTC. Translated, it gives CASSQAPFNEQFF.

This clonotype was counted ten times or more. DNA for the CDR3: TGTGCCAGCAGCTTAGACGTACGGGGCGGTAGGTACTTC. Its translation: CASSLDVRGGRYF. The rearrangement uses TRBV7-6 and TRBJ2-7; either TRBD1 or TRBD2 may supply D (5 bases each). V gave up 1 base and J gave up 12 bases, with 16 bases separating them. CDR3 length: 13 amino acids. Per the germline V gene, CDR1 is SGHVS and CDR2 is FNYEAQ.

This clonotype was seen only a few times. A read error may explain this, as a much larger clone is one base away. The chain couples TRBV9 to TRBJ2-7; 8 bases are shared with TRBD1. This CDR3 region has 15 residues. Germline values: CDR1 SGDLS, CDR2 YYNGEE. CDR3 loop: CASSVDMDRAYKQYF. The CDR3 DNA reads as TGTGCCAGCAGCGTAGACATGGACAGGGCCTACAAGCAGTACTTC.

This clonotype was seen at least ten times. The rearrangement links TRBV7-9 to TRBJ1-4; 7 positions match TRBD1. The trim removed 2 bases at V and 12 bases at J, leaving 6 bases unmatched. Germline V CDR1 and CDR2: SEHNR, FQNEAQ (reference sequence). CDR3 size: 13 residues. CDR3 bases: TGTGCCAGCAGCTTAAAAACAGGGGAGGAACTGTTTTTT. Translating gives CASSLKTGEELFF.

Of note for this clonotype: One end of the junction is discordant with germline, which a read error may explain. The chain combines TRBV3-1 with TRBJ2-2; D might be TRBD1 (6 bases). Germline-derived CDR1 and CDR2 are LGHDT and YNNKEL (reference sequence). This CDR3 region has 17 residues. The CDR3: CASSQDQTLRDTGELFF. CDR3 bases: TGTGCCAGCAGCCAAGACCAGACCCTGAGGGACACCGGAGAGCTGTTTTTT.

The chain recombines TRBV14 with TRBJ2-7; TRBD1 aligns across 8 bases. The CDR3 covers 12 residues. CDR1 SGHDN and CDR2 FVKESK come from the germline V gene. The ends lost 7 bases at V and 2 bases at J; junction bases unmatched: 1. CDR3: CASKQGAYEQYF. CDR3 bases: TGTGCCAGCAAACAGGGGGCCTACGAGCAGTACTTC.

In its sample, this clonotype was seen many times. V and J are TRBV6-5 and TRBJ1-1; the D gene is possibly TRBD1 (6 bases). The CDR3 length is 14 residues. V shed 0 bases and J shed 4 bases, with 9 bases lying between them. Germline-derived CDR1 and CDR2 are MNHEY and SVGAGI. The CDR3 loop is CASSYSDSSTEAFF. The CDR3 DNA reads TGTGCCAGCAGTTACTCGGACAGTTCCACTGAAGCTTTCTTT.

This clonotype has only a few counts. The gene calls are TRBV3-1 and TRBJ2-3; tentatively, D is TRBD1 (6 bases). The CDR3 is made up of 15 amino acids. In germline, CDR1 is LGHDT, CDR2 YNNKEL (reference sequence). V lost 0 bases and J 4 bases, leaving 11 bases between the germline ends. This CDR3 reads CASSQDPGAADTQYF. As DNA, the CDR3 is TGTGCCAGCAGCCAAGATCCAGGGGCGGCAGATACGCAGTATTTT.

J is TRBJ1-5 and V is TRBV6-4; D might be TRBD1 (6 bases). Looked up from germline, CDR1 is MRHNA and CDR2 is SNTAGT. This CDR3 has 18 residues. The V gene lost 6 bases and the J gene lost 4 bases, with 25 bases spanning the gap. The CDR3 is CASSSSLGQRQDNQPQHF. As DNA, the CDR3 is TGTGCCAGCAGCTCTTCGTTAGGACAGCGCCAGGATAATCAGCCCCAGCATTTT.

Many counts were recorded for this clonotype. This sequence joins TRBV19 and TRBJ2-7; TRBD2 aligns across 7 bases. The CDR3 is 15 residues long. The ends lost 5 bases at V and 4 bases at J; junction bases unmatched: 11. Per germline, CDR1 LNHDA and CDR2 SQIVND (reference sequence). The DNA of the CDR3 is TGTGCCAGTAGTCCTTCGACAGCGGGAACATACGAGCAGTACTTC. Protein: CASSPSTAGTYEQYF.

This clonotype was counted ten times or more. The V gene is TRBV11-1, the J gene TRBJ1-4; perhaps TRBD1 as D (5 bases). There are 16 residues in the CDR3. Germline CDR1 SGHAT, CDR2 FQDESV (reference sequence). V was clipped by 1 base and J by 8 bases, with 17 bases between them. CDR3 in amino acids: CASSLVGPGPQEKLFF. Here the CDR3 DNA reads TGTGCCAGCAGCTTAGTTGGCCCGGGACCCCAAGAAAAACTGTTTTTT. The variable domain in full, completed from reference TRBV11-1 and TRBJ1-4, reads EAEVAQSPRYKITEKSQAVAFWCDPISGHATLYWYRQILGQGPELLVQFQDESVVDDSQLPKDRFSAERLKGVDSTLKIQPAELGDSAMYLCASSLVGPGPQEKLFFGSGTQLSVL.

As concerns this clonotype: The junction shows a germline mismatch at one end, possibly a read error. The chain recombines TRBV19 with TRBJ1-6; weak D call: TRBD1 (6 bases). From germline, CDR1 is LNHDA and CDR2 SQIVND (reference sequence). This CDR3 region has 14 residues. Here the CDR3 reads CVSSIGAGDSPLHF. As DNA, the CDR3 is TGTGTCAGTAGTATCGGGGCAGGGGACTCACCCCTCCACTTT.

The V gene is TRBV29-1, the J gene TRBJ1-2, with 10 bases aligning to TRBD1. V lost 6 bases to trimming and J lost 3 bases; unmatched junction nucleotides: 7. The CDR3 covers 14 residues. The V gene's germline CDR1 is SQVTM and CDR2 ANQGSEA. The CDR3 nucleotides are TGCAGCGTGCCCGACAGGGGGCGAGACTATGGCTACACCTTC. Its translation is CSVPDRGRDYGYTF. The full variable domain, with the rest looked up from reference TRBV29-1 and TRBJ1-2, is SAVISQKPSRDICQRGTSLTIQCQVDSQVTMMFWYRQQPGQSLTLIATANQGSEATYESGFVIDKFPISRPNLTFSTLTVSNMSPEDSSIYLCSVPDRGRDYGYTFGSGTRLTVV.

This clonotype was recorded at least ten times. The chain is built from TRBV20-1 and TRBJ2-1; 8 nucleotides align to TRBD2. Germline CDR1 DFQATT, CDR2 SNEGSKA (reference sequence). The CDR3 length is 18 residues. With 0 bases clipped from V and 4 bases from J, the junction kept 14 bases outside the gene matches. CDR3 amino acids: CSARDYKRSGGGYNEQFF. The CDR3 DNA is TGCAGTGCTAGAGACTACAAGCGATCGGGAGGGGGGTACAATGAGCAGTTCTTC.

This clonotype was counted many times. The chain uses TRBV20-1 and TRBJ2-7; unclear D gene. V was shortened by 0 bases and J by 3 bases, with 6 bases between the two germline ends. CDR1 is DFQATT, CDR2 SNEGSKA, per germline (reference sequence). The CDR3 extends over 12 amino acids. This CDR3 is CSAREAGYEQYF. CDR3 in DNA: TGCAGTGCTAGAGAGGCTGGCTACGAGCAGTACTTC.

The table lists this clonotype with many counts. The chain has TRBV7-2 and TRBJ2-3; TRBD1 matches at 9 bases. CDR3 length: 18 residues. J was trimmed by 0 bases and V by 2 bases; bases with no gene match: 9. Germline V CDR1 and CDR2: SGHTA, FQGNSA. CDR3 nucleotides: TGTGCCAGCAGCTTATTAGGGGGGACAGGGTCTAGCACAGATACGCAGTATTTT. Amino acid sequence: CASSLLGGTGSSTDTQYF. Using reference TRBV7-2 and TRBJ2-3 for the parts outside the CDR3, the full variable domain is GAGVSQSPSNKVTEKGKDVELRCDPISGHTALYWYRQSLGQGLEFLIYFQGNSAPDKSGLPSDRFSAERTGGSVSTLTIQRTQQEDSAVYLCASSLLGGTGSSTDTQYFGPGTRLTVL.